This TCR beta chain was captured by sequencing in a study of T cell responses to AZD1222 COVID-19 vaccine. General study points: Two AZD1222 doses significantly raised spike-specific TCR breadth and depth over controls.

Produced via immunoSEQ multiplex PCR; TCRdb's table is partial and in-frame only. The repertoire holds approximately 140,000 clones, with 75% to 95% as singletons. As to this clone: Its antigen remains unknown.

The TCR originated in an adult who received the AZD1222 COVID-19 vaccine. This material consisted of peripheral blood, taken 28 days after the second AZD1222 dose.

In nucleotides, the CDR3 is TGCGCCAGCAGCCAAAGGGGGGCCCGGGGGAATGAGCAGTTCTTC. As protein: CASSQRGARGNEQFF. The chain has TRBV4-1 and TRBJ2-1; D may correspond to TRBD1 or TRBD2 (6 bases each). The V end was cut by 2 bases, the J end by 7 bases, with 15 bases between. The CDR3 runs to 15 residues. Per germline, CDR1 MGHRA and CDR2 YSYEKL.